One sample yielded the 19 T cell receptor beta chains listed below, sequenced in a study of T-cell reconstitution after alpha-beta-depleted transplantation in children. Preparation of the TCRbeta library was carried out with unique molecular identifiers. TCRdb passed the PCR reads through MiXCR, listing each CDR3 protein once. The sample contains about 1,000,000 distinct CDR3 sequences, about 31% of which appear only once. The source material was PBMCs, mostly from graft donor cells, sampled 360 days after TCRalphabeta/CD19-depleted stem cell transplant. The receptors shown here come from a boy under two years old who had a stem cell transplant for SCID, so the T cells may come from the graft donor.

This clonotype was seen a few times. The rearrangement uses TRBV20-1 and TRBJ2-7, with D unresolved. Germline V gives CDR1 DFQATT, CDR2 SNEGSKA (reference sequence). V lost 3 bases and J 3 bases, leaving 15 bases between the germline ends. The CDR3 length is 14 residues. The CDR3 sequence is CSASSPDYNYEQYF. CDR3 nucleotide sequence: TGCAGTGCTAGCTCTCCCGATTATAACTACGAGCAGTACTTC.

J is TRBJ1-1 and V is TRBV10-3, with unresolved D. The CDR3 spans 14 residues. Deletions cut 6 bases from V and 0 bases from J, with 11 bases between. Germline assignment: CDR1 ENHRY and CDR2 SYGVKD. For the CDR3, the DNA is TGTGCCATCAGGGGCCTAGATTTGAACACTGAAGCTTTCTTT. The encoded protein is CAIRGLDLNTEAFF.

CDR3 protein: CASRASGGGSYEQYF. CDR3 nucleotide sequence: TGTGCCAGTAGGGCTAGCGGGGGCGGGTCCTACGAGCAGTACTTC. The chain is built from TRBV19 and TRBJ2-7, with 10 bases identical to TRBD2. Germline loops: CDR1 LNHDA, CDR2 SQIVND (reference sequence). The CDR3 has 15 residues. Losses at the gene ends were 6 bases for V and 1 base for J; bases not matched to a gene: 6.

J is TRBJ2-3 and V is TRBV7-2; 8 nucleotides match TRBD2. The germline V gene encodes CDR1 SGHTA and CDR2 FQGNSA. The trim removed 6 bases at V and 4 bases at J, leaving 12 bases unmatched. The CDR3 extends over 16 amino acids. The CDR3 coding sequence is TGTGCCAGCAGGCAAGAACTAGCGGTGGGCCCAGATACGCAGTATTTT. The encoded protein is CASRQELAVGPDTQYF. The full variable domain, with the rest looked up from reference TRBV7-2 and TRBJ2-3, is GAGVSQSPSNKVTEKGKDVELRCDPISGHTALYWYRQSLGQGLEFLIYFQGNSAPDKSGLPSDRFSAERTGGSVSTLTIQRTQQEDSAVYLCASRQELAVGPDTQYFGPGTRLTVL.

This clonotype was seen a few times. The rearrangement links TRBV28 to TRBJ2-3; the D is unclear. CDR3 length equals 14 residues. The V end lost 3 bases, the J end lost 6 bases, and 13 bases lay between the germline ends. Per the germline V gene, CDR1 is MDHEN and CDR2 is SYDVKM. The CDR3 bases are TGTGCCAGCAGTTTGGCCCCCTACTGGGATACGCAGTATTTT. Translating it yields CASSLAPYWDTQYF.

Only a few counts were recorded for this clonotype. The V and J genes are TRBV29-1 and TRBJ2-1; 7 bases fit TRBD1. The CDR3 is made up of 15 amino acids. Trimming took 6 bases from V and 0 from J; bases not matched to a gene: 8. Germline loops: CDR1 SQVTM, CDR2 ANQGSEA. The DNA for the CDR3 is TGCAGCGTAGACAGGGACCCAAGCTCCTACAATGAGCAGTTCTTC. This encodes CSVDRDPSSYNEQFF.

The rearrangement uses TRBV2 and TRBJ2-2, with a weak D call TRBD2 (6 bases). V dropped 8 bases and J dropped 9 bases, with 19 bases sitting between them. The CDR3 loop spans 14 amino acids. In germline, CDR1 is SNHLY, CDR2 FYNNEI. CDR3 protein: CASQSRDSAWELFF. The CDR3 DNA is TGTGCCAGCCAGAGTCGGGACTCCGCCTGGGAGCTGTTTTTT.

This chain links TRBV10-3 with TRBJ2-7; maybe TRBD2 (7 bases). Germline CDR1 reads ENHRY; CDR2 reads SYGVKD. The CDR3 totals 16 residues. The V gene lost 0 bases and the J gene lost 2 bases, with 14 bases spanning the gap. CDR3 sequence (DNA): TGTGCCATCAGTGAGTCTGGGCGGGGGCATACCTACGAGCAGTACTTC. Translation gives CAISESGRGHTYEQYF.

The chain is built from TRBV12-3 or TRBV12-4 and TRBJ2-5; 11 bases line up with TRBD2. The CDR3 is 15 amino acids. Trimming cost V 5 bases and J 5 bases; bases outside gene matches: 7. The CDR3 DNA reads TGTGCCAGCAGTCCGCTAGCGGGGGGTTGGGAGACCCAGTACTTC. Protein product: CASSPLAGGWETQYF.

The rearrangement links TRBV7-3 to TRBJ2-1; 15 bases match TRBD2. Germline assignment: CDR1 SGHTA and CDR2 FQGTGA. The junction had 6 bases not matched to a gene; V was cut back by 2 bases and J by 10 bases. CDR3 length equals 16 residues. The CDR3, as DNA: TGTGCCAGCAGCTTAGGGGGACTAGCGGGGGGCGGGGAGCAGTTCTTC. Its translation: CASSLGGLAGGGEQFF. The entire variable domain, with the rest obtained from reference TRBV7-3 and TRBJ2-1, is as follows: GAGVSQTPSNKVTEKGKYVELRCDPISGHTALYWYRQSLGQGPEFLIYFQGTGAADDSGLPNDRFFAVRPEGSVSTLKIQRTERGDSAVYLCASSLGGLAGGGEQFFGPGTRLTVL.

The sample holds a few counts of this clonotype. The rearrangement uses TRBV4-1 and TRBJ1-6, with unresolved D. Germline V gene lookup returns CDR1 MGHRA and CDR2 YSYEKL. Trimming shortened V by 0 bases and J by 8 bases, and 8 bases separated the two germline ends. CDR3 length: 14 residues. Here the CDR3 DNA reads TGCGCCAGCAGCCAAGAGGGGAGAGATTCACCCCTCCACTTT. Residues: CASSQEGRDSPLHF.

This clonotype was seen a few times. The rearrangement joins TRBV20-1 to TRBJ2-1; no clear D gene. V was pared by 3 bases and J by 0 bases, with 6 bases between. Germline V gives CDR1 DFQATT, CDR2 SNEGSKA (reference sequence). The CDR3 has 13 amino acids. The CDR3, as DNA: TGCAGTGCTAGCGGGCGCTCCTACAATGAGCAGTTCTTC. Residues: CSASGRSYNEQFF.

The gene calls are TRBV20-1 and TRBJ2-7, with a tentative D call TRBD2 (5 bases). This CDR3 contains 13 residues. Trimming removed 6 bases from V and 9 bases from J, with 21 bases in between. Germline V gene lookup returns CDR1 DFQATT and CDR2 SNEGSKA (reference sequence). The CDR3 sequence: CSAARAAQNGQYF. CDR3 coding DNA: TGCAGTGCCGCCCGAGCGGCTCAAAACGGGCAGTACTTC.

V usage is TRBV5-1 and J usage is TRBJ2-5; TRBD1 agrees at 7 bases. The CDR3 runs to 18 residues. With V trimmed by 3 bases and J by 1 base, 15 bases remained unmatched. Germline V lookup: CDR1 SGHRS, CDR2 YFSETQ. The CDR3, as DNA: TGCGCCAGCAGCTCTCAGAAGGTCGTCCGGGACAGCCAAGAGACCCAGTACTTC. The encoded protein is CASSSQKVVRDSQETQYF.

This clonotype was seen just once. V is TRBV12-5 and J is TRBJ1-5, with D perhaps matching TRBD1 (6 bases). Looked up from germline, CDR1 is LGHNT and CDR2 is FRNRAP. Trimming stripped 3 bases from V and 3 bases from J, with 12 bases between. The CDR3 loop spans 15 amino acids. The CDR3 nucleotides read TGTGCTAGTGGTTTACCCGGACAGAACAATCAGCCCCAGCATTTT. Amino acids: CASGLPGQNNQPQHF.

A few counts support this clonotype. The chain couples TRBV6-2 or TRBV6-3 to TRBJ1-5; 9 positions agree with TRBD1. Trimming at V came to 1 base and at J to 4 bases, leaving 5 bases not matched to a gene. There are 16 residues in the CDR3. Germline V gene lookup returns CDR1 MNHEY and CDR2 SVGEGT. CDR3 sequence: CASSYLWGQGNQPQHF. The CDR3 nucleotides are TGTGCCAGCAGTTACTTATGGGGACAGGGAAATCAGCCCCAGCATTTT.

In its sample, this clonotype was seen many times. J is TRBJ2-7 and V is TRBV27; TRBD2 agrees at 11 bases. Per the germline V gene, CDR1 is MNHEY and CDR2 is SMNVEV (reference sequence). The CDR3 is 14 residues long. Trimming at V came to 5 bases and at J to 9 bases, leaving 9 bases not matched to a gene. Written as DNA, the CDR3 is TGTGCCAGCAGTCCGGGACTAGCGGCCCGGGTGCAGTACTTC. Protein product: CASSPGLAARVQYF.

The chain is built from TRBV2 and TRBJ2-7, with 10 bases identical to TRBD1. The CDR3 covers 15 residues. The junction had 16 bases not matched to a gene; V was cut back by 7 bases and J by 10 bases. Germline V gene sequence: CDR1 SNHLY, CDR2 FYNNEI. In nucleotides, the CDR3 is TGTGCCAGCATCGCCGGGACAGGGGTTTGGTTGGGTCAGTACTTC. Amino acids: CASIAGTGVWLGQYF.

This chain joins TRBV5-1 and TRBJ1-3; D call uncertain. Trimming cost V 7 bases and J 0 bases, with 14 bases left between them. Germline V gene data show CDR1 as SGHRS and CDR2 as YFSETQ. CDR3 length: 15 residues. The CDR3 spells CASGVASTSGNTIYF. CDR3 nucleotides: TGCGCCAGCGGAGTAGCTAGTACCTCTGGAAACACCATATATTTT.